The 5 T cell receptor beta chains presented below share a single source sample, sequenced in a study of blood T cell repertoires in COVID-19 (dated by TCRdb to 2019 to 2021). Libraries were prepared through the immunoSEQ multiplex PCR assay. What TCRdb holds here is the immuneACCESS table cut down to in-frame rearrangements. Part of the clones is not present; checked against another copy, under half of the missing clones reflect an unresolved V gene, and the others are unexplained. Counted in this sample were about 230,000 clones; over 80% of them appeared once. Roughly 1.3% of the sample comes from the top ten. Sequencing was carried out using peripheral blood. These TCRs come from a woman in her twenties or thirties with COVID-19, enrolled during active disease.

The chain couples TRBV5-4 to TRBJ1-2, with TRBD1 identical over 8 bases. From germline, CDR1 is SGHNT and CDR2 YYREEE (reference sequence). With 4 bases clipped from V and 4 bases from J, the junction kept 3 bases outside the gene matches. The CDR3 has 13 residues. The CDR3 DNA reads as TGTGCCAGCAGCATGGACAGGGCCTATGGCTACACCTTC. Translated, it gives CASSMDRAYGYTF.

The CDR3 sequence is CASSSGGGGRGSYEQYF. The CDR3 region has the DNA TGTGCCAGCAGCTCCGGTGGTGGGGGAAGGGGGTCCTACGAGCAGTACTTC. This chain connects TRBV7-9 to TRBJ2-7; weak D call: TRBD1 (6 bases). Germline V gives CDR1 SEHNR, CDR2 FQNEAQ (reference sequence). V lost 4 bases, J lost 1 base, and 20 bases lay in between. The CDR3 loop spans 17 amino acids.

The chain recombines TRBV6-5 with TRBJ2-2; 8 nucleotides align to TRBD2. CDR3 length: 15 amino acids. CDR1 is MNHEY and CDR2 is SVGAGI in the germline V gene. Trimming removed 6 bases from V and 5 bases from J; junction bases left unmatched: 8. The DNA for the CDR3 is TGTGCCAGCAGACCGACCAGCGGGGGAACCGGGGAGCTGTTTTTT. It is translated as CASRPTSGGTGELFF.

The chain combines TRBV18 with TRBJ2-5, with 10 bases fitting TRBD1. CDR3 length: 15 amino acids. V lost 3 bases to trimming and J lost 4 bases; unmatched junction nucleotides: 5. The germline CDR1 and CDR2 sequences are KGHSH and LQKENI. The CDR3 protein is CASSPQDRGGETQYF. The CDR3, as DNA: TGTGCCAGCTCACCCCAGGACAGGGGGGGAGAGACCCAGTACTTC.

The chain combines TRBV9 with TRBJ1-5, with 8 bases matching TRBD1. Germline V gene sequence: CDR1 SGDLS, CDR2 YYNGEE. Losses at the gene ends were 4 bases for V and 1 base for J; bases not matched to a gene: 4. The CDR3 extends over 15 amino acids. The CDR3 region is CASSPTGGSNQPQHF. CDR3 in DNA: TGTGCCAGCAGCCCCACAGGGGGGAGCAATCAGCCCCAGCATTTT.